This TCR beta chain is from a study of T cell responses to AZD1222 COVID-19 vaccine. The table came from immunoSEQ multiplex PCR; TCRdb's copy has only in-frame clones and leaves some out. Of 95,000 to 150,000 clones in the sample, approximately 88% were seen once. A remark on this clone: The antigen remains undetermined.

General study points: It should be noted that donors were predominantly white British and more often female, and clonal diversity was possibly underestimated.

V lost 3 bases and J 6 bases, leaving 14 bases between the germline ends. In germline, CDR1 is SGDLS, CDR2 YYNGEE. This CDR3 region has 14 residues. The chain has TRBV9 and TRBJ2-3, with a tentative D call TRBD2 (6 bases). The sequenced sample was peripheral blood, obtained on day 0 of AZD1222 vaccination. The source of this sequence is an adult in good health. As DNA, the CDR3 is TGTGCCAGCAGCGGTAGCGGTCTTAGGGATACGCAGTATTTT. It is translated as CASSGSGLRDTQYF. The entire variable domain, with the rest obtained from reference TRBV9 and TRBJ2-3, is as follows: DSGVTQTPKHLITATGQRVTLRCSPRSGDLSVYWYQQSLDQGLQFLIQYYNGEERAKGNILERFSAQQFPDLHSELNLSSLELGDSALYFCASSGSGLRDTQYFGPGTRLTVL.